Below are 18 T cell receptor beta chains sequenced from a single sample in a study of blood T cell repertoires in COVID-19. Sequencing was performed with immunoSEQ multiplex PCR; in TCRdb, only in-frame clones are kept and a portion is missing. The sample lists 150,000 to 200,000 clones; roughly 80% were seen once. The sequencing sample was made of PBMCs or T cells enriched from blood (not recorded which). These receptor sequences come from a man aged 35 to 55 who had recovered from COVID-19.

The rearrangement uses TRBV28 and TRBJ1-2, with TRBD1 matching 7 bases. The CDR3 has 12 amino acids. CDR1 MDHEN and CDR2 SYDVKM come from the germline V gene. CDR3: CAITKDRAGYTF. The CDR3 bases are TGTGCAATCACTAAAGACAGGGCTGGCTACACCTTC.

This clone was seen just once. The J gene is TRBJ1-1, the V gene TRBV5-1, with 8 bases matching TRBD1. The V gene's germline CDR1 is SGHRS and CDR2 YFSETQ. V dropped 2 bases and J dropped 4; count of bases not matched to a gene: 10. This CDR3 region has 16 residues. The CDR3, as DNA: TGCGCCAGCAGCTTCACTATCCGGACAGGGATCACTGAAGCTTTCTTT. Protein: CASSFTIRTGITEAFF.

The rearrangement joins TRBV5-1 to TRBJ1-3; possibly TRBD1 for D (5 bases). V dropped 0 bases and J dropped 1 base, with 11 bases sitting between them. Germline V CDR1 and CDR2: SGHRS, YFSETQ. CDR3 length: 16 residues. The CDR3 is CASSLGAGPSGNTIYF. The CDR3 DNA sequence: TGCGCCAGCAGCTTGGGAGCAGGGCCTTCTGGAAACACCATATATTTT.

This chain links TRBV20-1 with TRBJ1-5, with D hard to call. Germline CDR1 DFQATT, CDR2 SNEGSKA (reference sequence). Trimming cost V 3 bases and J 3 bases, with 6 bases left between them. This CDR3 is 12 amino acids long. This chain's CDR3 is CSASPNNQPQHF. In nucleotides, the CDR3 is TGCAGTGCTAGTCCCAACAATCAGCCCCAGCATTTT.

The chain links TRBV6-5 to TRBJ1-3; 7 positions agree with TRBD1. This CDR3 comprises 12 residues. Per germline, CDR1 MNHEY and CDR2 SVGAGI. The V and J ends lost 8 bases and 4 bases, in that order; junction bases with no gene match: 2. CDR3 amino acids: CASGTAGNTIYF. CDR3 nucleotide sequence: TGTGCCAGCGGGACAGCCGGAAACACCATATATTTT.

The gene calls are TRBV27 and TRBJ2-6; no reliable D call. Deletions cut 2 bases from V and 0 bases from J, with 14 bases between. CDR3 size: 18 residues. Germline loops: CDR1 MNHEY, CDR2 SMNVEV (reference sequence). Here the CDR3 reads CASSLDPLRRSGANVLTF. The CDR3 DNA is TGTGCCAGCAGTTTAGACCCATTGCGGCGCTCTGGGGCCAACGTCCTGACTTTC.

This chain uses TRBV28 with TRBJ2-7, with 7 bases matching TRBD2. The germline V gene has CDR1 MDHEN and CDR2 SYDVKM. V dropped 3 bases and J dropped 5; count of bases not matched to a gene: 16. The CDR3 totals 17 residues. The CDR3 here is CASSFDPGQGGFDEQYF. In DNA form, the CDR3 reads TGTGCCAGCAGTTTCGATCCGGGGCAGGGAGGGTTCGACGAGCAGTACTTC.

The chain's CDR3 is CASSRDREGEQYV. The CDR3 DNA follows: TGTGCCAGCAGCAGGGACAGGGAAGGAGAGCAGTACGTC. This sequence joins TRBV5-4 and TRBJ2-7; 9 bases match TRBD1. This CDR3 region has 13 residues. In germline, CDR1 is SGHNT, CDR2 YYREEE (reference sequence). The junction had 6 bases not matched to a gene; V was cut back by 4 bases and J by 7 bases.

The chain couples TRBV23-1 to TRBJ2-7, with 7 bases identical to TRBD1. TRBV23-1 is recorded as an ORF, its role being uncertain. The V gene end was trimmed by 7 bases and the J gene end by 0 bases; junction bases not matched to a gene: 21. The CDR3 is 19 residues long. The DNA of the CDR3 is TGCGCCAGCATGCCTGGACAGGTGGTGGACCATAACCTCTCCTACGAGCAGTACGTC. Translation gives CASMPGQVVDHNLSYEQYV.

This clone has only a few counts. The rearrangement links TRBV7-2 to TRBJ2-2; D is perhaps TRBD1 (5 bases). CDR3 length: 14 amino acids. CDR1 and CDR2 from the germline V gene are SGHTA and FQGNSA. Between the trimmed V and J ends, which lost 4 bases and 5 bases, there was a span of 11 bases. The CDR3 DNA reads TGTGCCAGCAGCTACCAGGGAAGGACCGGGGAGCTGTTTTTT. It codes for CASSYQGRTGELFF.

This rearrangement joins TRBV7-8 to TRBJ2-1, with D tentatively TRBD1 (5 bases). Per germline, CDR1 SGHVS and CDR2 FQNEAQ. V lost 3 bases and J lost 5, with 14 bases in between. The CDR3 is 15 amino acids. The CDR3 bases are TGTGCCAGCAGCTTCTCCAGGGCTTTCCACAATGAGCAGTTCTTC. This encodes CASSFSRAFHNEQFF. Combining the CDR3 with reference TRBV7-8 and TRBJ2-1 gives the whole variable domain GAGVSQSPRYKVAKRGQDVALRCDPISGHVSLFWYQQALGQGPEFLTYFQNEAQLDKSGLPSDRFFAERPEGSVSTLKIQRTQQEDSAVYLCASSFSRAFHNEQFFGPGTRLTVL.

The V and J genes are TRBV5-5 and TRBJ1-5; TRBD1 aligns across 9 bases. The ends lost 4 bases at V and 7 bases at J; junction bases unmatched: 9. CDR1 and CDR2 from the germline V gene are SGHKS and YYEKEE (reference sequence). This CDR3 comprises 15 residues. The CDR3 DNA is TGTGCCAGCAGCCGAACAGGGGGCGCGGGGCAGCCCCAGCATTTT. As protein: CASSRTGGAGQPQHF.

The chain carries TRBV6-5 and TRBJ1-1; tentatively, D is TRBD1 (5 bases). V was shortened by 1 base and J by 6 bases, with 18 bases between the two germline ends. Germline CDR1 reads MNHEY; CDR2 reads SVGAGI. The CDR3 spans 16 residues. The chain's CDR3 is CASSYWSGGVLAEAFF. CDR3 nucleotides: TGTGCCAGCAGTTACTGGTCTGGAGGGGTGTTGGCTGAAGCTTTCTTT.

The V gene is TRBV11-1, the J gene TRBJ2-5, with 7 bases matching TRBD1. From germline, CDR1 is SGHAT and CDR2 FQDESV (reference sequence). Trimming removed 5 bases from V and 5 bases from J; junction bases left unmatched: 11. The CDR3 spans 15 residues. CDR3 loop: CASSRSTGISETQYF. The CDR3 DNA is TGTGCCAGCAGCCGTTCGACAGGGATAAGTGAGACCCAGTACTTC.

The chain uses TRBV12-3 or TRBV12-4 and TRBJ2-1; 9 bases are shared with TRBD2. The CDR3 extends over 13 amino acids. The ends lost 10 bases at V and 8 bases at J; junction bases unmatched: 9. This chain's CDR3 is CANRAGGADEQFF. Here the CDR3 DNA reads TGTGCCAACAGGGCGGGGGGGGCCGATGAGCAGTTCTTC.

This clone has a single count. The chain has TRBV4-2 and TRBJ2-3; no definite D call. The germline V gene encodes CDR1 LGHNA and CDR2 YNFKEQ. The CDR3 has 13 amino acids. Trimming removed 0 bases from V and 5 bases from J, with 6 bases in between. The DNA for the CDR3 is TGTGCCAGCAGCCAAGATCGACTAGATACGCAGTATTTT. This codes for CASSQDRLDTQYF.

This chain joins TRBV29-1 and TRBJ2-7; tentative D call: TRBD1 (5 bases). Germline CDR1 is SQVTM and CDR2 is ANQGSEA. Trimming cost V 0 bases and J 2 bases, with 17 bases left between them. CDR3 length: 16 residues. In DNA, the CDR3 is TGCAGCGTTGAAGAGTTAGGAAAAGGGGAAGCCTACGAGCAGTACTTC. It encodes CSVEELGKGEAYEQYF.

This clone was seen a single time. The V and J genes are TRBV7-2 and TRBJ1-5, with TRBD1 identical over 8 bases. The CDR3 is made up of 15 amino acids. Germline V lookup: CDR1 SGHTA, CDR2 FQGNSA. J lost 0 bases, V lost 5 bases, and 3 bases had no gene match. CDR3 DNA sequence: TGTGCCAGCAGCACAGGGGGATTTAGCAATCAGCCCCAGCATTTT. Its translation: CASSTGGFSNQPQHF.